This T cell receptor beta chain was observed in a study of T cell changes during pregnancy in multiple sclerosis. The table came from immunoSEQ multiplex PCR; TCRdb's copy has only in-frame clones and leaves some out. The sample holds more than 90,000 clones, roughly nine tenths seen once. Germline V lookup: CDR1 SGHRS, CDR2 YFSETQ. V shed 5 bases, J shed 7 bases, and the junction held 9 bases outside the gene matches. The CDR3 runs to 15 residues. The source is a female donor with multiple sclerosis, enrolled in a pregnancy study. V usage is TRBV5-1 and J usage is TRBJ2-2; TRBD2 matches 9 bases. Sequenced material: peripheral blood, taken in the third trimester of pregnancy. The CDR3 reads CASRVGGGAFGELFF. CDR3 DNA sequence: TGCGCCAGCAGAGTTGGCGGGGGGGCGTTCGGGGAGCTGTTTTTT.